These 5 T cell receptor beta chains originate from one sample sequenced in a study of Ad26.COV2.S vaccination and SARS-CoV-2 variants. Sequencing used immunoSEQ multiplex PCR; TCRdb keeps in-frame clones, though not all of them. The data hold a few hundred thousand clones, with roughly 90% observed a single time. Documented treatment: around 19 received Ad26.COV2.S at low or high dose, single or two shots; about 5 received placebo; per-sample allocation not given. Following the first vaccine or placebo injection, samples were taken on day 63. The sequenced sample was peripheral blood, obtained in a trial of Ad26.COV2.S vaccine versus placebo. These receptors came from a person aged 18 to 59 who received the Ad26.COV2.S COVID-19 vaccine or a placebo.

The chain uses TRBV6-5 and TRBJ1-1, with D possibly matching TRBD1 (5 bases). Germline values: CDR1 MNHEY, CDR2 SVGAGI. Between the trimmed V and J ends, which lost 5 bases and 0 bases, there was a span of 13 bases. This CDR3 is 15 amino acids long. The CDR3 coding sequence is TGTGCCAGCAGTCCTGGGGGGTACATGAACACTGAAGCTTTCTTT. Amino acids: CASSPGGYMNTEAFF.

The chain recombines TRBV4-3 with TRBJ2-3; tentatively, D is TRBD2 (6 bases). This CDR3 is built from 19 residues. Trimming took 0 bases from V and 2 from J, leaving 21 bases between them. Germline CDR1 is LGHNA and CDR2 is YSLEER. DNA for the CDR3: TGCGCCAGCAGCCAAGAGTGGGCTAGAGGCGGGGTAACCACAGATACGCAGTATTTT. Translated, it gives CASSQEWARGGVTTDTQYF.

The V and J genes are TRBV19 and TRBJ2-1, with 11 bases that match TRBD2. This CDR3 contains 16 residues. Germline CDR1 LNHDA, CDR2 SQIVND (reference sequence). V gave up 1 base and J gave up 12 bases; unmatched junction bases: 11. The DNA for the CDR3 is TGTGCCAGTAGTATAGCGGGACTAGCGGAAAAAGGTTGGCAGTTCTTC. This encodes CASSIAGLAEKGWQFF.

The chain is built from TRBV12-3 or TRBV12-4 and TRBJ2-5; D might be TRBD1 (6 bases). This CDR3 is built from 13 residues. V was cut by 7 bases and J by 5 bases, with 14 bases left in between. The CDR3 DNA follows: TGTGCCAGCACCCAAGGGGGAGACGAGACCCAGTACTTC. Amino acid sequence: CASTQGGDETQYF.

The genes are TRBV2 and TRBJ1-1; 9 bases match TRBD1. The CDR3 is made up of 17 amino acids. Germline CDR1 reads SNHLY; CDR2 reads FYNNEI. Germline trimming cut 3 bases from V and 2 bases from J; bases unmatched to any gene: 10. This chain's CDR3 is CASSDLGGDRVNTEAFF. The CDR3 DNA follows: TGTGCCAGCAGTGATTTGGGGGGGGACAGGGTAAACACTGAAGCTTTCTTT.